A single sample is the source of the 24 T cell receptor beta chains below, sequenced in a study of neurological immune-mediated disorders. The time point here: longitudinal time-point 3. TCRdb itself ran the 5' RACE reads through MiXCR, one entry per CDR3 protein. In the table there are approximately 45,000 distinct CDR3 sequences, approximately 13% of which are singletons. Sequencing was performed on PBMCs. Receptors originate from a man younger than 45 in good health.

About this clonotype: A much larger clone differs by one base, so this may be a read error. CDR3 sequence: CASSGGRAIEQYF. CDR3 nucleotide sequence: TGCGCCAGCAGTGGAGGGAGGGCCATCGAGCAGTACTTC. The chain has TRBV5-1 and TRBJ2-7; 7 bases align to TRBD2. CDR3 length: 13 amino acids. After removal of 5 bases from V and 6 bases from J, the junction contained 8 bases not matched to a gene. The germline CDR1 and CDR2 sequences are SGHRS and YFSETQ.

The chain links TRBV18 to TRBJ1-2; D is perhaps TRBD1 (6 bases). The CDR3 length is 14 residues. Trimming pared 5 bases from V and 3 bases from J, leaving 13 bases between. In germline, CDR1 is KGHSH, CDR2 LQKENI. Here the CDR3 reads CASSSTEGDYGYTF. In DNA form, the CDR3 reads TGTGCCAGCTCATCGACTGAGGGGGACTATGGCTACACCTTC.

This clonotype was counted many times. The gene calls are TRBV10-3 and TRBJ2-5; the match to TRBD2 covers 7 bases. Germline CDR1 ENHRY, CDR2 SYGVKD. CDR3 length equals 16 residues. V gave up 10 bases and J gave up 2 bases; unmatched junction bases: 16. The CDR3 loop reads CATYPVGGSPQETQYF. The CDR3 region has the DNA TGTGCCACCTACCCAGTGGGCGGGAGCCCTCAAGAGACCCAGTACTTC.

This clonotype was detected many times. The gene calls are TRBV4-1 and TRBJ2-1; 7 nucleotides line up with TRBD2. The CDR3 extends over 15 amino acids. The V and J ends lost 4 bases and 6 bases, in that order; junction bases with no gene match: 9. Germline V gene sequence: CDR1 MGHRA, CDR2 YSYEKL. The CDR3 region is CASSRLEGGVNEQFF. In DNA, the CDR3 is TGCGCCAGCAGCCGCTTAGAGGGAGGGGTCAATGAGCAGTTCTTC.

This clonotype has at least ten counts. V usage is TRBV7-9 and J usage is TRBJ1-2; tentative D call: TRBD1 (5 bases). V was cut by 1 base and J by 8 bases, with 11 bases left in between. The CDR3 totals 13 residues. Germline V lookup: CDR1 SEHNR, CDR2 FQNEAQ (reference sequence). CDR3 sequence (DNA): TGTGCCAGCAGCTTAGGCATGGGGGGGGGCTACACCTTC. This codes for CASSLGMGGGYTF.

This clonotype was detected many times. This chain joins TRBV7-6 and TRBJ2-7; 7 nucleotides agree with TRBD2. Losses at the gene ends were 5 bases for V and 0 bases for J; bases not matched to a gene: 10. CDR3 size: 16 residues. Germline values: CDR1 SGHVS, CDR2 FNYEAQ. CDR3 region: CASSPRLADVSYEQYF. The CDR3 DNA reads TGTGCCAGCAGCCCTCGCCTAGCGGACGTCTCCTACGAGCAGTACTTC.

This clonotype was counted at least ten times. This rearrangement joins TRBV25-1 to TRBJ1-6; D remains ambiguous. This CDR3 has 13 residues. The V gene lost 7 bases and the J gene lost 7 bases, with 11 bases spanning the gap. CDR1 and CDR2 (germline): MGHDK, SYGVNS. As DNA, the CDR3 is TGTGCCAGCAACGAGTATGAGAATTCACCCCTCCACTTT. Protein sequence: CASNEYENSPLHF.

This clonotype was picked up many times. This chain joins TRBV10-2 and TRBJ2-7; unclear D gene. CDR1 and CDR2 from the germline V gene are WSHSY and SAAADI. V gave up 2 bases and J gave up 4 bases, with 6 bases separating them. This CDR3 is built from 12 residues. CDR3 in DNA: TGCGCCAGCAGTGAGGCGCTGTACGAGCAGTACTTC. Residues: CASSEALYEQYF.

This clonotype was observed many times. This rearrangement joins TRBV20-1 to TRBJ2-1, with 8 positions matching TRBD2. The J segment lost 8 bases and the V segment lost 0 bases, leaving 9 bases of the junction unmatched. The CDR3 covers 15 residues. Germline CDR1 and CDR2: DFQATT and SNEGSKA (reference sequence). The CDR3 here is CSARDAAAGEDEQFF. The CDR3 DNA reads TGCAGTGCTAGAGATGCGGCAGCGGGAGAAGATGAGCAGTTCTTC.

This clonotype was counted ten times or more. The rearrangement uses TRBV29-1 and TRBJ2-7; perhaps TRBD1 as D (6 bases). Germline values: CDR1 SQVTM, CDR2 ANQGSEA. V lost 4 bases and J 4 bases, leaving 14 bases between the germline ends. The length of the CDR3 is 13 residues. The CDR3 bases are TGCAGCGTTGCAACAGGGATTGGGTACGAGCAGTACTTC. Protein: CSVATGIGYEQYF.

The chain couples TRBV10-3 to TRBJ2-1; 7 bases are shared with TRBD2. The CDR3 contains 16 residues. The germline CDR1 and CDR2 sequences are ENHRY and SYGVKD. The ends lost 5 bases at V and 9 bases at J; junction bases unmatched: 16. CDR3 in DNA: TGTGCCATCAGTTCGATTCTAGCGGAAGGAGATAGTGAGCAGTTCTTC. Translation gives CAISSILAEGDSEQFF.

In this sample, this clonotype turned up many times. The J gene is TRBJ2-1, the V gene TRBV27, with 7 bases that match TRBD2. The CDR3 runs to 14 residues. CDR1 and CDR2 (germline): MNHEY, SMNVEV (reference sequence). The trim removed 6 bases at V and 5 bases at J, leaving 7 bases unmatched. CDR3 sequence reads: CASSHLGTNNEQFF. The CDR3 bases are TGTGCCAGCAGCCACCTCGGGACTAACAATGAGCAGTTCTTC.

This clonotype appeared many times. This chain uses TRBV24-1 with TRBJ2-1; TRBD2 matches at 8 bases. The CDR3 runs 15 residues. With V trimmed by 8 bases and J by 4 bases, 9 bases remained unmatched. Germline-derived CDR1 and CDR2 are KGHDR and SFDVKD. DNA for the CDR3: TGTGCCACCATGCGCAGCGGGAGATCTTACAATGAGCAGTTCTTC. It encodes CATMRSGRSYNEQFF.

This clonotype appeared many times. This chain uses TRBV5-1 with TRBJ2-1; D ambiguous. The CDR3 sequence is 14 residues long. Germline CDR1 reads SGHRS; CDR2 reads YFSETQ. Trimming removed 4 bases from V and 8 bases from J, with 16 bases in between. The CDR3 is CASSRIGVVDEQFF. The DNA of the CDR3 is TGCGCCAGCAGCCGTATCGGAGTGGTTGATGAGCAGTTCTTC. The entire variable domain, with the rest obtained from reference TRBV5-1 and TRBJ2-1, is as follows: KAGVTQTPRYLIKTRGQQVTLSCSPISGHRSVSWYQQTPGQGLQFLFEYFSETQRNKGNFPGRFSGRQFSNSRSEMNVSTLELGDSALYLCASSRIGVVDEQFFGPGTRLTVL.

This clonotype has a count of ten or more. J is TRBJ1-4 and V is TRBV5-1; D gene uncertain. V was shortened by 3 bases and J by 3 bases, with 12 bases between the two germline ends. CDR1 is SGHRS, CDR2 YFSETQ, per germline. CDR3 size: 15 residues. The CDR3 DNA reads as TGCGCCAGCAGCTCCCGGGGATTATCTAATGAAAAACTGTTTTTT. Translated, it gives CASSSRGLSNEKLFF.

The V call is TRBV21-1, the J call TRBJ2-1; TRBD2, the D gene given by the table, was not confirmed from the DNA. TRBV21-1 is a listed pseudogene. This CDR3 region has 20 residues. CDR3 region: CASSKYPSLAGGHQHNEQFF. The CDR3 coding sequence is TGTGCCAGCAGCAAATATCCCTCACTAGCGGGAGGGCACCAGCACAATGAGCAGTTCTTC.

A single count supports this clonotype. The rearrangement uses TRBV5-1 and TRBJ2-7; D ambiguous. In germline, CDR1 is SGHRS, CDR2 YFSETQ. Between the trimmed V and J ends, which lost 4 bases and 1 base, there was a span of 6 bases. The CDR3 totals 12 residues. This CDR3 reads CASSVDSYEQYF. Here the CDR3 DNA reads TGCGCCAGCAGCGTGGATTCCTACGAGCAGTACTTC. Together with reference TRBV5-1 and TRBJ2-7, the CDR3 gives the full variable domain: KAGVTQTPRYLIKTRGQQVTLSCSPISGHRSVSWYQQTPGQGLQFLFEYFSETQRNKGNFPGRFSGRQFSNSRSEMNVSTLELGDSALYLCASSVDSYEQYFGPGTRLTVT.

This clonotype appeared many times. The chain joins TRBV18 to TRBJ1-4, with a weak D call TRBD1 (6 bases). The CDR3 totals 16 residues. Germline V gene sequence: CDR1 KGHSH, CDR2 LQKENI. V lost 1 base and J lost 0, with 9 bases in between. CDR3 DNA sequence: TGTGCCAGCTCACCACGGGACACAACAACTAATGAAAAACTGTTTTTT. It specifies CASSPRDTTTNEKLFF.

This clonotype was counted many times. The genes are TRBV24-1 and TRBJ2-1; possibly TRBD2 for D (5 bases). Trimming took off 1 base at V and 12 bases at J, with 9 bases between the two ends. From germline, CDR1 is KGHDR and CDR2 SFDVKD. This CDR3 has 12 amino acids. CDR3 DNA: TGTGCCACCAGTGATTTTGGCGGGCTGCAGTTCTTC. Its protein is CATSDFGGLQFF.

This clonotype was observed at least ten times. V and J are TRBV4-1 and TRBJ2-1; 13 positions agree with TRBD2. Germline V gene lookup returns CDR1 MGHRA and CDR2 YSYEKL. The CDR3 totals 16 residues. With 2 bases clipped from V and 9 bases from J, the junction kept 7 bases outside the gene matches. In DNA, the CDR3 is TGCGCCAGCAGCCAACCCGGACTAGCGGGAGAGGGTGAGCAGTTCTTC. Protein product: CASSQPGLAGEGEQFF.

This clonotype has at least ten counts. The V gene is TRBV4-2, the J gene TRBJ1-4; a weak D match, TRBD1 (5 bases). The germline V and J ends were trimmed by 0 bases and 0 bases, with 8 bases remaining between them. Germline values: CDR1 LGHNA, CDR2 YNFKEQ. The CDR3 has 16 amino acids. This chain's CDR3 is CASSQEPTATNEKLFF. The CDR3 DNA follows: TGTGCCAGCAGCCAAGAGCCGACAGCAACTAATGAAAAACTGTTTTTT.

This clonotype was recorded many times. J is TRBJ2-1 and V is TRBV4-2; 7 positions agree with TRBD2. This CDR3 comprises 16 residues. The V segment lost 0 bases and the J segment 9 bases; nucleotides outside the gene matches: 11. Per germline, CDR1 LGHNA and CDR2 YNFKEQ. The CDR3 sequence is CASSQDVTSKAAEQFF. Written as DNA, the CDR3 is TGTGCCAGCAGCCAAGATGTGACTAGCAAGGCGGCTGAGCAGTTCTTC.

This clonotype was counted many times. In nucleotides, the CDR3 is TGTGCCAGCAGCTTATCGGGACGTTCGGGAAATTCACCCCTCCACTTT. Amino acid sequence: CASSLSGRSGNSPLHF. This chain joins TRBV7-2 and TRBJ1-6; TRBD1 might be the D (5 bases). Trimming removed 2 bases at V and 7 bases at J, with 15 bases between. This CDR3 has 16 amino acids. The germline V gene encodes CDR1 SGHTA and CDR2 FQGNSA.

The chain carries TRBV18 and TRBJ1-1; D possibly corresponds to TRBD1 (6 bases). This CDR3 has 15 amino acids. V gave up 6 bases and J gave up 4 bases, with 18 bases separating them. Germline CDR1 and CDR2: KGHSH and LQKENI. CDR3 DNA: TGTGCCAGCTCGCTAAATCAGGGGCGGGGCACTGAAGCTTTCTTT. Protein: CASSLNQGRGTEAFF. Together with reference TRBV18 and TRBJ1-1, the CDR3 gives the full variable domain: NAGVMQNPRHLVRRRGQEARLRCSPMKGHSHVYWYRQLPEEGLKFMVYLQKENIIDESGMPKERFSAEFPKEGPSILRIQQVVRGDSAAYFCASSLNQGRGTEAFFGQGTRLTVV.